This passage covers 27 T cell receptor beta chains from one sample sequenced in a study of identical twins. Each CDR3 protein is one row after TCRdb ran MiXCR on the 5' RACE reads. The sample has about 1.7 million distinct CDR3 sequences, around 29% seen once. Material: cord blood. The receptors come from a newborn girl in good health.

The V and J genes are TRBV12-3 or TRBV12-4 and TRBJ2-1; the D gene is possibly TRBD2 (6 bases). CDR3 length: 17 amino acids. Trimming removed 4 bases from V and 6 bases from J, with 22 bases in between. Here the CDR3 reads CASSSLGGAEVRNEQFF. CDR3 bases: TGTGCCAGCAGTTCCCTCGGGGGAGCGGAAGTTCGCAATGAGCAGTTCTTC.

The sample holds many counts of this clonotype. The genes are TRBV29-1 and TRBJ1-2, with 8 positions matching TRBD1. Per the germline V gene, CDR1 is SQVTM and CDR2 is ANQGSEA. CDR3 length equals 15 residues. The V segment lost 3 bases and the J segment 4 bases; nucleotides outside the gene matches: 10. The CDR3 loop is CSVEVPDRGSYGYTF. In DNA form, the CDR3 reads TGCAGCGTTGAGGTCCCTGACAGGGGAAGCTATGGCTACACCTTC.

In this sample, this clonotype turned up a few times. This chain joins TRBV7-9 and TRBJ1-2, with D unresolved. Trimming cost V 1 base and J 4 bases, with 13 bases left between them. Germline V lookup: CDR1 SEHNR, CDR2 FQNEAQ (reference sequence). The CDR3 has 15 residues. The CDR3 loop reads CASSLGPLGPYGYTF. The CDR3 DNA follows: TGTGCCAGCAGCTTAGGACCCCTCGGCCCCTATGGCTACACCTTC. Based on the CDR3 plus reference TRBV7-9 and TRBJ1-2, the full variable domain is DTGVSQNPRHKITKRGQNVTFRCDPISEHNRLYWYRQTLGQGPEFLTYFQNEAQLEKSRLLSDRFSAERPKGSFSTLEIQRTEQGDSAMYLCASSLGPLGPYGYTFGSGTRLTVV.

V and J are TRBV28 and TRBJ2-2, with D perhaps being TRBD1 or TRBD2 (5 bases each). Between the trimmed V and J ends, which lost 11 bases and 5 bases, there was a span of 18 bases. In germline, CDR1 is MDHEN, CDR2 SYDVKM. CDR3 size: 14 residues. CDR3 in DNA: TGTGCCTCCAGGGTGGCGGGTAATACCGGGGAGCTGTTTTTT. The encoded protein is CASRVAGNTGELFF.

The rearrangement joins TRBV5-5 to TRBJ2-1; 9 nucleotides agree with TRBD1. The V gene end was trimmed by 4 bases and the J gene end by 0 bases; junction bases not matched to a gene: 8. This CDR3 is built from 17 residues. Germline V gene lookup returns CDR1 SGHKS and CDR2 YYEKEE (reference sequence). CDR3 bases: TGTGCCAGCAGCGCACGGGACAGGGCTTTCTCCTACAATGAGCAGTTCTTC. Its protein is CASSARDRAFSYNEQFF.

A note on this clonotype: The junction departs from the called germline gene at one end, perhaps through a read error. This chain uses TRBV4-2 with TRBJ1-5; D gene ambiguous. The CDR3 runs to 15 residues. The germline CDR1 and CDR2 sequences are LGHNA and YNFKEQ. The chain's CDR3 is CTSSQDSPSNQPQHF. In nucleotides, the CDR3 is TGTACCAGCAGCCAAGATTCTCCGAGCAATCAGCCCCAGCATTTT.

This clonotype was counted only a few times. The chain is built from TRBV6-5 and TRBJ2-1, with D perhaps given as TRBD1 or TRBD2 (5 bases each). From germline, CDR1 is MNHEY and CDR2 SVGAGI. V dropped 6 bases and J dropped 2 bases, with 14 bases sitting between them. The CDR3 consists of 15 residues. The CDR3 loop reads CASSHGTAPYNEQFF. The CDR3 bases are TGTGCCAGCAGCCACGGGACCGCCCCCTACAATGAGCAGTTCTTC.

CDR3: CASSIGQGGGYTF. CDR3 nucleotides: TGTGCCAGTAGTATCGGACAGGGCGGAGGCTACACCTTC. The V and J genes are TRBV19 and TRBJ1-2; 8 positions agree with TRBD1. CDR1 and CDR2 from the germline V gene are LNHDA and SQIVND (reference sequence). With 3 bases clipped from V and 8 bases from J, the junction kept 5 bases outside the gene matches. The CDR3 runs 13 residues. Full variable domain (remainder filled in from reference TRBV19 and TRBJ1-2): DGGITQSPKYLFRKEGQNVTLSCEQNLNHDAMYWYRQDPGQGLRLIYYSQIVNDFQKGDIAEGYSVSREKKESFPLTVTSAQKNPTAFYLCASSIGQGGGYTFGSGTRLTVV.

The table lists this clonotype with many counts. The rearrangement links TRBV6-6 to TRBJ2-5; TRBD2 matches 9 bases. Germline lookup yields CDR1 MNHNY and CDR2 SVGAGI (reference sequence). The CDR3 totals 13 residues. The V gene end was trimmed by 6 bases and the J gene end by 4 bases; junction bases not matched to a gene: 3. This CDR3 is CASRPSGVETQYF. The CDR3 bases are TGTGCCAGCAGACCTAGCGGGGTAGAGACCCAGTACTTC.

The DNA for the CDR3 is TGCGCCAGCAGGCGGGCGGAATATACAGATACGCAGTATTTT. It specifies CASRRAEYTDTQYF. This rearrangement joins TRBV5-1 to TRBJ2-3, with a weak D call TRBD2 (5 bases). Germline CDR1 is SGHRS and CDR2 is YFSETQ. Trimming shortened V by 5 bases and J by 3 bases, and 13 bases separated the two germline ends. The CDR3 covers 14 residues.

The chain couples TRBV25-1 to TRBJ2-4; unclear D gene. The DNA matches TRBJ2-7 better at its end, which makes the J call doubtful. From germline, CDR1 is MGHDK and CDR2 SYGVNS. The CDR3 is 13 residues long. The CDR3 is CASSDLVGYEQYF. The CDR3, as DNA: TGTGCCAGCAGTGATCTCGTTGGTTACGAGCAGTACTTC.

This clonotype is a singleton in its sample. One junction end disagrees with the germline gene, perhaps due to a read error. The chain carries TRBV29-1 and TRBJ1-1; maybe TRBD1 (5 bases). Germline CDR1 and CDR2: SQVTM and ANQGSEA. CDR3 length equals 14 residues. The DNA of the CDR3 is TGCCGCGTCCAGGGCCTCCTGATGAACACTGAAGCTTTCTTT. It encodes CRVQGLLMNTEAFF.

This clonotype was seen a few times. The rearrangement joins TRBV28 to TRBJ2-7; 7 nucleotides align to TRBD2. Germline CDR1 is MDHEN and CDR2 is SYDVKM. V lost 3 bases to trimming and J lost 0 bases; unmatched junction nucleotides: 8. The CDR3 loop spans 16 amino acids. The CDR3 region is CASSLLGGTFSYEQYF. CDR3 sequence (DNA): TGTGCCAGCAGTTTGTTGGGGGGGACGTTCTCCTACGAGCAGTACTTC.

The chain links TRBV7-9 to TRBJ2-7; 14 bases are shared with TRBD2. Germline V CDR1 and CDR2: SEHNR, FQNEAQ (reference sequence). Unmatched junction bases numbered 8, after V lost 5 bases and J lost 5 bases. The CDR3 runs to 16 residues. The chain's CDR3 is CASSISGTSGSNEQYF. Written as DNA, the CDR3 is TGTGCCAGCAGCATCAGCGGGACTAGCGGGAGCAACGAGCAGTACTTC.

The chain links TRBV6-5 to TRBJ1-2; D might be TRBD1 (5 bases). There are 13 residues in the CDR3. Trimming took 7 bases from V and 6 from J, leaving 15 bases between them. Germline CDR1 MNHEY, CDR2 SVGAGI. In nucleotides, the CDR3 is TGTGCCAGCAAGCCGGGACCTGGTAATGGCTACACCTTC. This sequence encodes CASKPGPGNGYTF.

The V call is TRBV28, the J call TRBJ2-5; D gene ambiguous. The better agreement between TRBJ2-1 and the DNA end casts doubt on the J call. The CDR3 extends over 15 amino acids. Germline CDR1 and CDR2: MDHEN and SYDVKM. CDR3 nucleotide sequence: TGTGCCAGCAGCGGAACAGCGACGGCTCAAGAGACCCAGTTCTTC. Translated: CASSGTATAQETQFF.

With respect to this clonotype: It may be a read error: a sequence one base away is much more abundant. The chain couples TRBV6-1 to TRBJ1-2; D is perhaps TRBD1 (6 bases). This CDR3 has 12 amino acids. The V gene lost 4 bases and the J gene lost 8 bases, with 11 bases spanning the gap. From germline, CDR1 is MNHNS and CDR2 SASEGT. The CDR3 DNA follows: TGTGCCAGCAGTGTATCGGGGGGCGGCTACACCTTC. The encoded protein is CASSVSGGGYTF.

This clonotype was seen repeatedly, ten times or more. V and J are TRBV5-1 and TRBJ1-5; 7 bases are shared with TRBD1. The CDR3 totals 13 residues. After removal of 2 bases from V and 5 bases from J, the junction contained 1 base not matched to a gene. Germline-derived CDR1 and CDR2 are SGHRS and YFSETQ. CDR3 bases: TGCGCCAGCAGCTTTGGACAGGATCAGCCCCAGCATTTT. Its protein is CASSFGQDQPQHF. The full variable domain, completed using reference TRBV5-1 and TRBJ1-5, is KAGVTQTPRYLIKTRGQQVTLSCSPISGHRSVSWYQQTPGQGLQFLFEYFSETQRNKGNFPGRFSGRQFSNSRSEMNVSTLELGDSALYLCASSFGQDQPQHFGDGTRLSIL.

This clonotype has only a few counts. V usage is TRBV7-9 and J usage is TRBJ1-2, with 7 positions matching TRBD1. Per germline, CDR1 SEHNR and CDR2 FQNEAQ (reference sequence). This CDR3 contains 14 residues. V trimming: 6 bases; J trimming: 4 bases; junction bases outside the gene matches: 8. The CDR3 loop reads CASRQYQGGYGYTF. In DNA, the CDR3 is TGTGCCAGCAGACAATATCAGGGGGGCTATGGCTACACCTTC.

This clonotype has a count of ten or more. The CDR3 region has the DNA TGTGCCAGCTCACCGAGGACAGGGGAAAACTATGGCTACACCTTC. Its protein is CASSPRTGENYGYTF. The genes are TRBV18 and TRBJ1-2, with 9 bases that match TRBD1. The CDR3 has 15 residues. V was clipped by 3 bases and J by 2 bases; unmatched bases: 4. CDR1 is KGHSH, CDR2 LQKENI, per germline.

This clonotype occurred a few times. The chain combines TRBV29-1 with TRBJ1-2; D is ambiguous. The CDR3 is made up of 11 amino acids. With 5 bases removed from V and 4 bases from J, the gap between germline ends came to 8 bases. Germline CDR1 and CDR2: SQVTM and ANQGSEA. The CDR3 spells CSVIDVYGYTF. CDR3 bases: TGCAGCGTTATCGACGTCTATGGCTACACCTTC. The whole variable domain, remainder taken from reference TRBV29-1 and TRBJ1-2, is SAVISQKPSRDICQRGTSLTIQCQVDSQVTMMFWYRQQPGQSLTLIATANQGSEATYESGFVIDKFPISRPNLTFSTLTVSNMSPEDSSIYLCSVIDVYGYTFGSGTRLTVV.

This chain links TRBV5-1 with TRBJ2-2; D gene uncertain. V lost 0 bases to trimming and J lost 0 bases, with 9 bases between them. Germline V gene data show CDR1 as SGHRS and CDR2 as YFSETQ. The CDR3 is 16 amino acids. CDR3 sequence: CASSLGLTSNTGELFF. The CDR3 bases are TGCGCCAGCAGCTTGGGACTGACGTCGAACACCGGGGAGCTGTTTTTT.

The table lists this clonotype with a count of one. Germline is not matched at one junction end, which may reflect a read error. The rearrangement uses TRBV27 and TRBJ2-7, with TRBD1 as a possible D gene (5 bases). TRBJ2-5 matches the DNA end more closely, so the J call is doubtful. The CDR3 loop spans 13 amino acids. The germline CDR1 and CDR2 sequences are MNHEY and SMNVEV (reference sequence). Written as DNA, the CDR3 is TGTTCCAGCAGTCTGGGGCCCCAAGAGACCCAGTACTTC. It specifies CSSSLGPQETQYF.

The chain combines TRBV4-2 with TRBJ2-7; tentatively, D is TRBD2 (6 bases). The CDR3 loop spans 14 amino acids. The V gene's germline CDR1 is LGHNA and CDR2 YNFKEQ. Trimming took off 3 bases at V and 12 bases at J, with 21 bases between the two ends. CDR3 bases: TGTGCCAGCAGCCATTCCGGCGGGAAAGAGACCCGGTACTTC. Translation: CASSHSGGKETRYF.

V and J are TRBV5-1 and TRBJ2-1; 13 bases are shared with TRBD2. V shed 4 bases, J shed 1 base, and the junction held 5 bases outside the gene matches. The germline CDR1 and CDR2 sequences are SGHRS and YFSETQ. This CDR3 spans 17 amino acids. The CDR3 loop is CASSGRTSGSSYNEQFF. CDR3 coding DNA: TGCGCCAGCAGCGGACGGACTAGCGGGAGTTCCTACAATGAGCAGTTCTTC.

This clonotype was detected only once. This chain links TRBV5-1 with TRBJ1-6, with D possibly TRBD1 on 6 matching bases. The V and J ends lost 3 bases and 4 bases respectively, with 17 bases between them. The germline gives CDR1 SGHRS, CDR2 YFSETQ. The CDR3 covers 17 residues. Here the CDR3 reads CASSWNPGTTYNSPLHF. The CDR3 region has the DNA TGCGCCAGCAGCTGGAACCCAGGGACAACATATAATTCACCCCTCCACTTT.

The CDR3 nucleotides are TGTGCCAGCAGTGGACAGGAGGTCTATGGCTACACCTTC. Translating it yields CASSGQEVYGYTF. V usage is TRBV2 and J usage is TRBJ1-2, with D possibly TRBD1 on 6 matching bases. Germline CDR1 SNHLY, CDR2 FYNNEI. This CDR3 has 13 residues. Trimming took 4 bases from V and 4 from J, leaving 10 bases between them.